This T cell receptor beta chain derives from a study of shared clonotypes between healthy human individuals. A word on this clone: Its target is not known.

Study-level findings and limits: Memory subsets had estimated richness that was generally smaller than that of naive subsets.

The CDR3 covers 15 residues. Germline V gene lookup returns CDR1 SGHNT and CDR2 YYREEE (reference sequence). Trimming took 4 bases from V and 3 from J; bases not matched to a gene: 4. Each subset's genomic DNA was split evenly across several immunoSEQ plates. Sequencing was performed with immunoSEQ multiplex PCR; in TCRdb, only in-frame clones are kept and a portion is missing. The data contain 1,500,000 or so clones, approximately 98.5% of them singletons. The gene calls are TRBV5-4 and TRBJ1-5; 10 bases are shared with TRBD1. The material sequenced was naive CD4+ T cells sorted from blood. Subset noted: CD45RA+ positively selected. This sequence was found in a man aged 30 to 39 in good health. The CDR3 bases are TGTGCCAGCAGCGCCGGGACAGGGGACAATCAGCCCCAGCATTTT. It specifies CASSAGTGDNQPQHF.